These 21 T cell receptor beta chains came from one sample sequenced in a study of lymphopenia after photon versus proton radiotherapy. Sequencing used immunoSEQ multiplex PCR; TCRdb keeps in-frame clones, though not all of them. In the table there are about 55,000 clones, roughly 80% of which are singletons. The sample consisted of peripheral blood, taken from a patient treated with proton-based radiotherapy. The receptors stem from a man aged 55 to 70 with pancreatic cancer.

The chain combines TRBV15 with TRBJ2-5; a possible D gene is TRBD2 (5 bases). Deletions cut 0 bases from V and 5 bases from J, with 19 bases between. Germline assignment: CDR1 LNHNV and CDR2 YYDKDF (reference sequence). The CDR3 spans 17 residues. Here the CDR3 reads CATSREGAASRTETQYF. The DNA for the CDR3 is TGTGCCACCAGCAGAGAGGGAGCAGCTAGTAGGACGGAGACCCAGTACTTC.

This clone was seen just once. The rearrangement uses TRBV7-9 and TRBJ2-1; D perhaps matches TRBD1 (6 bases). Trimming cost V 2 bases and J 3 bases, with 11 bases left between them. Germline V gene lookup returns CDR1 SEHNR and CDR2 FQNEAQ (reference sequence). There are 15 residues in the CDR3. The chain's CDR3 is CASSLRQAIYNEQFF. DNA of the CDR3: TGTGCCAGCAGCTTAAGACAGGCGATCTACAATGAGCAGTTCTTC.

V usage is TRBV25-1 and J usage is TRBJ2-7; 8 bases are shared with TRBD1. With 5 bases clipped from V and 7 bases from J, the junction kept 7 bases outside the gene matches. CDR1 MGHDK and CDR2 SYGVNS come from the germline V gene. The CDR3 contains 13 residues. The CDR3 DNA is TGTGCCAGCAGTAGGACAGGGACTGGGGAGCAGTACTTC. Translating gives CASSRTGTGEQYF.

The chain employs TRBV13 and TRBJ2-4; D ambiguous. Germline CDR1 and CDR2: PRHDT and FYEKMQ (reference sequence). The CDR3 runs to 12 residues. The V end lost 6 bases, the J end lost 6 bases, and 9 bases lay between the germline ends. CDR3 DNA: TGTGCCAGCAGTCGGTCGCTAAACATTCAGTACTTC. Protein product: CASSRSLNIQYF.

This rearrangement joins TRBV29-1 to TRBJ2-3; TRBD2 matches at 7 bases. Germline CDR1 reads SQVTM; CDR2 reads ANQGSEA. J was trimmed by 5 bases and V by 7 bases; bases with no gene match: 9. The CDR3 consists of 13 residues. The CDR3 DNA reads as TGCAGCGAAAGGGGTGCTAGCGGAGATACGCAGTATTTT. It encodes CSERGASGDTQYF.

The CDR3 DNA reads as TGTGCCAGCAGGGACCTCAGGGTGGCGAACTATGGCTACACCTTC. Its protein is CASRDLRVANYGYTF. The rearrangement joins TRBV28 to TRBJ1-2; D might be TRBD1 (5 bases). With 6 bases removed from V and 2 bases from J, the gap between germline ends came to 16 bases. The CDR3 contains 15 residues. CDR1 and CDR2 from the germline V gene are MDHEN and SYDVKM.

This chain uses TRBV6-6 with TRBJ1-1; D is uncertain. Trimming took off 1 base at V and 0 bases at J, with 6 bases between the two ends. Germline CDR1 and CDR2: MNHNY and SVGAGI (reference sequence). The CDR3 has 14 residues. The CDR3 nucleotides read TGTGCCAGCAGTTACTACAGCTTGAACACTGAAGCTTTCTTT. Protein sequence: CASSYYSLNTEAFF.

The chain combines TRBV30 with TRBJ2-7; no firm D call. Germline values: CDR1 GTSNPN, CDR2 SVGIG (reference sequence). V shed 3 bases and J shed 5 bases, with 14 bases lying between them. The CDR3 totals 13 residues. CDR3 sequence: CAWRPTVSHEQYF. Here the CDR3 DNA reads TGTGCCTGGAGGCCAACGGTTAGCCACGAGCAGTACTTC.

The CDR3 protein is CASSSGQRNYGYTF. In nucleotides, the CDR3 is TGTGCCAGCAGCTCGGGACAGAGAAACTATGGCTACACCTTC. The rearrangement joins TRBV5-4 to TRBJ1-2, with 7 bases that match TRBD1. V trimming: 3 bases; J trimming: 2 bases; junction bases outside the gene matches: 4. This CDR3 spans 14 amino acids. The germline CDR1 and CDR2 sequences are SGHNT and YYREEE (reference sequence). The entire variable domain, with the rest obtained from reference TRBV5-4 and TRBJ1-2, is as follows: ETGVTQSPTHLIKTRGQQVTLRCSSQSGHNTVSWYQQALGQGPQFIFQYYREEENGRGNFPPRFSGLQFPNYSSELNVNALELDDSALYLCASSSGQRNYGYTFGSGTRLTVV.

This clone was observed a single time. This rearrangement joins TRBV28 to TRBJ1-5; no firm D call. This CDR3 is 16 amino acids long. The V end lost 7 bases, the J end lost 0 bases, and 16 bases lay between the germline ends. CDR1 and CDR2 (germline): MDHEN, SYDVKM. The CDR3 coding sequence is TGTGCCAGCAACTTGGTAAGGGCAGCTAGCAATCAGCCCCAGCATTTT. Translation gives CASNLVRAASNQPQHF. Based on the CDR3 plus reference TRBV28 and TRBJ1-5, the full variable domain is DVKVTQSSRYLVKRTGEKVFLECVQDMDHENMFWYRQDPGLGLRLIYFSYDVKMKEKGDIPEGYSVSREKKERFSLILESASTNQTSMYLCASNLVRAASNQPQHFGDGTRLSIL.

V is TRBV27 and J is TRBJ2-7; 10 nucleotides align to TRBD1. This CDR3 has 15 amino acids. Trimming took 5 bases from V and 3 from J; bases not matched to a gene: 7. CDR1 and CDR2 (germline): MNHEY, SMNVEV (reference sequence). CDR3 DNA sequence: TGTGCCAGCAGTCGGACAGGGGGATTGGGCTACGAGCAGTACTTC. Amino acids: CASSRTGGLGYEQYF.

V and J are TRBV20-1 and TRBJ2-1, with D possibly being TRBD2 (6 bases). There are 11 residues in the CDR3. Trimming pared 6 bases from V and 9 bases from J, leaving 12 bases between. From germline, CDR1 is DFQATT and CDR2 SNEGSKA (reference sequence). CDR3 sequence reads: CSAPRRGEQFF. CDR3 DNA: TGCAGTGCCCCCCGGAGGGGTGAGCAGTTCTTC.

V usage is TRBV7-6 and J usage is TRBJ2-7; TRBD2 aligns across 13 bases. CDR1 and CDR2 (germline): SGHVS, FNYEAQ. CDR3 length: 18 amino acids. The J segment lost 0 bases and the V segment lost 3 bases, leaving 8 bases of the junction unmatched. The DNA of the CDR3 is TGTGCCAGCAGCTTGGGCCAGACTAGCGGGAGGAGCTCCTACGAGCAGTACTTC. Its protein product is CASSLGQTSGRSSYEQYF. Supplemented by reference TRBV7-6 and TRBJ2-7, the full variable domain reads GAGVSQSPRYKVTKRGQDVALRCDPISGHVSLYWYRQALGQGPEFLTYFNYEAQQDKSGLPNDRFSAERPEGSISTLTIQRTEQRDSAMYRCASSLGQTSGRSSYEQYFGPGTRLTVT.

CDR3 protein: CASSFDRMRGYTF. The CDR3 nucleotides read TGTGCCAGCAGTTTTGACAGAATGAGGGGCTACACCTTC. The gene calls are TRBV5-4 and TRBJ1-2; a possible D gene is TRBD1 (5 bases). CDR1 is SGHNT and CDR2 is YYREEE in the germline V gene (reference sequence). V was clipped by 5 bases and J by 8 bases, with 16 bases between them. The CDR3 runs 13 residues.

This sequence joins TRBV7-8 and TRBJ2-1; D remains ambiguous. The CDR3 is 20 residues long. Trimming left V 1 base short and J 0 bases short, with 22 bases between. The germline V gene has CDR1 SGHVS and CDR2 FQNEAQ. The CDR3 sequence is CASSLVGKDRLLPSYNEQFF. Written as DNA, the CDR3 is TGTGCCAGCAGCTTAGTTGGTAAGGATCGACTGCTACCCTCCTACAATGAGCAGTTCTTC.

This chain links TRBV19 with TRBJ2-4; the match to TRBD1 covers 7 bases. Looked up from germline, CDR1 is LNHDA and CDR2 is SQIVND (reference sequence). This CDR3 region has 15 residues. Unmatched junction bases numbered 3, after V lost 4 bases and J lost 0 bases. CDR3 bases: TGTGCCAGTAGTACGGACAGGCTAGCCAAAAACATTCAGTACTTC. Translating it yields CASSTDRLAKNIQYF.

The chain has TRBV18 and TRBJ1-1; D remains ambiguous. In germline, CDR1 is KGHSH, CDR2 LQKENI. The CDR3 runs to 15 residues. Trimming removed 3 bases from V and 2 bases from J, with 13 bases in between. The CDR3 spells CASSPRAGKNTEAFF. The CDR3 coding sequence is TGTGCCAGCTCACCGAGGGCAGGAAAAAACACTGAAGCTTTCTTT.

V gene TRBV5-1 combines with J gene TRBJ2-3; 10 bases line up with TRBD2. Trimming cost V 2 bases and J 2 bases; bases outside gene matches: 2. This CDR3 spans 15 amino acids. Germline V gene sequence: CDR1 SGHRS, CDR2 YFSETQ. CDR3 protein: CASSFGLAVTDTQYF. The CDR3 DNA follows: TGCGCCAGCAGCTTTGGACTAGCGGTCACAGATACGCAGTATTTT.

V and J are TRBV2 and TRBJ2-7, with 7 bases that match TRBD1. CDR3 length: 15 residues. CDR1 SNHLY and CDR2 FYNNEI come from the germline V gene. Germline trimming cut 2 bases from V and 3 bases from J; bases unmatched to any gene: 7. CDR3 DNA: TGTGCCAGCAGTGAAAGGTCAGGGGGTGGCTACGAGCAGTACTTC. Its protein product is CASSERSGGGYEQYF.

CDR3 coding DNA: TGTGCCAGCAGCTCCAGGAGTAACACTGAAGCTTTCTTT. This sequence encodes CASSSRSNTEAFF. The V call is TRBV7-3, the J call TRBJ1-1; D ambiguous. Trimming took 4 bases from V and 2 from J, leaving 8 bases between them. The CDR3 extends over 13 amino acids. CDR1 and CDR2 (germline): SGHTA, FQGTGA.

The chain carries TRBV19 and TRBJ1-1; possible D gene TRBD1, 6 bases. This CDR3 spans 16 amino acids. Germline assignment: CDR1 LNHDA and CDR2 SQIVND (reference sequence). V lost 5 bases and J 8 bases, leaving 24 bases between the germline ends. CDR3: CASSSGPRGGNKEAFF. DNA for the CDR3: TGTGCCAGTAGTTCCGGCCCTAGGGGGGGAAACAAGGAAGCTTTCTTT.